The 21 T cell receptor beta chains in this list originate from one sample, sequenced in a study of blood T cell repertoires in COVID-19 (dated by TCRdb to the early 2020s). Libraries came from the immunoSEQ multiplex PCR assay. Here the immuneACCESS table is served through TCRdb, limited to in-frame sequences with V and J called. Missing clones are a known gap in these copies; in checked studies unresolved V genes cover under half, and the rest lacks a known reason. The sample table holds around 94,000 clones, of which 86% were seen once. Approximately 1.7% of the sample belongs to the ten largest clones. The sequencing sample was made of peripheral blood. The receptors come from an elderly man with acute or convalescent COVID-19.

This rearrangement joins TRBV7-2 to TRBJ2-7; possible D gene TRBD2, 5 bases. The V end lost 5 bases, the J end lost 0 bases, and 11 bases lay between the germline ends. Germline V gene data show CDR1 as SGHTA and CDR2 as FQGNSA. The CDR3 has 14 amino acids. The CDR3 region has the DNA TGTGCCAGCAGCCCAGACTACAGCTCCTACGAGCAGTACTTC. Its translation is CASSPDYSSYEQYF.

This clone was seen just once. The chain combines TRBV9 with TRBJ2-2; D is uncertain. This CDR3 is built from 16 residues. The V end was cut by 0 bases, the J end by 0 bases, with 9 bases between. Germline V gene sequence: CDR1 SGDLS, CDR2 YYNGEE. The CDR3 sequence: CASSVATDANTGELFF. The CDR3 DNA reads as TGTGCCAGCAGCGTAGCTACAGACGCGAACACCGGGGAGCTGTTTTTT. The full variable domain, rest sourced from reference TRBV9 and TRBJ2-2, is DSGVTQTPKHLITATGQRVTLRCSPRSGDLSVYWYQQSLDQGLQFLIQYYNGEERAKGNILERFSAQQFPDLHSELNLSSLELGDSALYFCASSVATDANTGELFFGEGSRLTVL.

V and J are TRBV24-1 and TRBJ2-5; 9 bases are shared with TRBD2. The CDR3 covers 16 residues. Germline-derived CDR1 and CDR2 are KGHDR and SFDVKD. J was trimmed by 4 bases and V by 3 bases; bases with no gene match: 8. DNA of the CDR3: TGTGCCACCAGTGATACAAAAATTAGCGGGAGAGAGACCCAGTACTTC. This sequence encodes CATSDTKISGRETQYF.

This chain links TRBV11-1 with TRBJ1-6; D gene uncertain. Looked up from germline, CDR1 is SGHAT and CDR2 is FQDESV (reference sequence). CDR3 length equals 14 residues. The ends were cut back, 5 bases at V and 9 bases at J, with 14 bases in the middle. CDR3 DNA sequence: TGTGCCAGCAGCAGCCAAATCCGGAGTTCACCCCTCCACTTT. The encoded protein is CASSSQIRSSPLHF. The full variable domain, rest sourced from reference TRBV11-1 and TRBJ1-6, is EAEVAQSPRYKITEKSQAVAFWCDPISGHATLYWYRQILGQGPELLVQFQDESVVDDSQLPKDRFSAERLKGVDSTLKIQPAELGDSAMYLCASSSQIRSSPLHFGNGTRLTVT.

CDR3 coding DNA: TGTGCCAGCAGCCTCGGACTAGCGGAAGTCAACGAGCAGTACTTC. Protein product: CASSLGLAEVNEQYF. The chain recombines TRBV5-4 with TRBJ2-7; 10 nucleotides line up with TRBD2. The CDR3 covers 15 residues. Unmatched junction bases numbered 9, after V lost 4 bases and J lost 5 bases. Germline CDR1 SGHNT, CDR2 YYREEE (reference sequence).

The J gene is TRBJ2-5, the V gene TRBV11-3; TRBD2 matches 7 bases. This CDR3 has 14 amino acids. Germline assignment: CDR1 SGHNT and CDR2 YENEEA. V gave up 5 bases and J gave up 2 bases; unmatched junction bases: 5. The CDR3 nucleotides are TGTGCCAGCAGCCAGAGCGGGGCACAAGAGACCCAGTACTTC. Protein sequence: CASSQSGAQETQYF.

A word on this clone: Relative to the germline gene, one junction end is altered; a read error may explain this. The V call is TRBV7-7, the J call TRBJ2-2, with D tentatively TRBD1 (6 bases). This CDR3 region has 14 residues. Looked up from germline, CDR1 is SSHAT and CDR2 is FNYEAQ (reference sequence). This CDR3 reads CASSPRTATGELFF. The CDR3 bases are TGTGCTAGCAGCCCTCGGACAGCCACCGGGGAGCTGTTTTTT.

The V gene is TRBV20-1, the J gene TRBJ2-1; the D gene is possibly TRBD2 (6 bases). The CDR3 is 14 amino acids. Per the germline V gene, CDR1 is DFQATT and CDR2 is SNEGSKA (reference sequence). The ends were cut back, 3 bases at V and 3 bases at J, with 12 bases in the middle. DNA for the CDR3: TGCAGTGCTAGTAGGGAGGCCTACTACAATGAGCAGTTCTTC. Protein product: CSASREAYYNEQFF.

This CDR3 is CASSEAALAGVTGELFF. In nucleotides, the CDR3 is TGTGCCAGCAGTGAAGCGGCACTAGCGGGAGTTACCGGGGAGCTGTTTTTT. This chain connects TRBV6-1 to TRBJ2-2, with TRBD2 identical over 11 bases. In germline, CDR1 is MNHNS, CDR2 SASEGT. CDR3 length equals 17 residues. The V segment lost 0 bases and the J segment 5 bases; nucleotides outside the gene matches: 5.

The J gene is TRBJ2-7, the V gene TRBV11-1; possibly TRBD1 for D (6 bases). The CDR3 loop spans 13 amino acids. V was shortened by 5 bases and J by 4 bases, with 12 bases between the two germline ends. The V gene's germline CDR1 is SGHAT and CDR2 FQDESV (reference sequence). The CDR3, as DNA: TGTGCCAGCAGCCCAACAGGGAAATACGAGCAGTACTTC. Its protein is CASSPTGKYEQYF.

The CDR3 region has the DNA TGTGCCACCCGGGAGGCCCCGGAGACCCAGTACTTC. This codes for CATREAPETQYF. V and J are TRBV28 and TRBJ2-5; the match to TRBD2 covers 7 bases. After removal of 10 bases from V and 5 bases from J, the junction contained 7 bases not matched to a gene. This CDR3 has 12 residues. Per germline, CDR1 MDHEN and CDR2 SYDVKM.

The chain recombines TRBV15 with TRBJ1-1; no definite D call. Germline assignment: CDR1 LNHNV and CDR2 YYDKDF (reference sequence). Trimming took off 1 base at V and 0 bases at J, with 12 bases between the two ends. This CDR3 has 16 residues. CDR3 coding DNA: TGTGCCACCAGCAGAGCTCGGGTCGATATGAACACTGAAGCTTTCTTT. Protein: CATSRARVDMNTEAFF.

The CDR3 spells CASSLHLTSTSTDTQYF. CDR3 bases: TGTGCCAGCAGCTTGCATTTGACTTCTACTAGCACAGATACGCAGTATTTT. The V gene is TRBV5-8, the J gene TRBJ2-3; D not certain. CDR1 and CDR2 (germline): SGHTS, YDEGEE. Trimming took 1 base from V and 0 from J, leaving 15 bases between them. The CDR3 is 17 residues long.

This chain links TRBV21-1 with TRBJ1-1; the DNA was not used to check the table's D call, TRBD1. TRBV21-1 is recorded as a pseudogene. This CDR3 is 15 amino acids long. This CDR3 reads CASSPRTIMNTEAFF. Here the CDR3 DNA reads TGTGCCAGCAGCCCTCGGACAATCATGAACACTGAAGCTTTCTTT.

This clone was seen a single time. The DNA of the CDR3 is TGTGCCAGCAGTTTTTCTGGCGGGGGAAACATTCAGTACTTC. It translates to CASSFSGGGNIQYF. This rearrangement joins TRBV28 to TRBJ2-4; 7 bases fit TRBD2. This CDR3 has 14 residues. Trimming removed 3 bases from V and 6 bases from J; junction bases left unmatched: 5. Germline CDR1 is MDHEN and CDR2 is SYDVKM. Full variable domain (missing parts from reference TRBV28 and TRBJ2-4): DVKVTQSSRYLVKRTGEKVFLECVQDMDHENMFWYRQDPGLGLRLIYFSYDVKMKEKGDIPEGYSVSREKKERFSLILESASTNQTSMYLCASSFSGGGNIQYFGAGTRLSVL.

This rearrangement joins TRBV6-5 to TRBJ2-3; 13 nucleotides match TRBD2. From germline, CDR1 is MNHEY and CDR2 SVGAGI. V shed 6 bases and J 5 bases; nucleotides not matched to a gene: 5. The CDR3 runs to 15 residues. The CDR3 sequence: CASSSGLAGVDTQYF. CDR3 bases: TGTGCCAGCAGCTCTGGACTAGCGGGAGTAGATACGCAGTATTTT.

This sequence joins TRBV6-1 and TRBJ1-2, with 7 bases identical to TRBD1. Germline CDR1 MNHNS, CDR2 SASEGT. Trimming took 2 bases from V and 5 from J; bases not matched to a gene: 5. The CDR3 has 14 amino acids. The CDR3 here is CASSEFWTGYGYTF. The DNA of the CDR3 is TGTGCCAGCAGTGAATTTTGGACAGGATATGGCTACACCTTC.

This sequence joins TRBV5-4 and TRBJ2-7; D is perhaps TRBD2 (5 bases). Germline loops: CDR1 SGHNT, CDR2 YYREEE (reference sequence). The CDR3 length is 14 residues. The germline V and J ends were trimmed by 0 bases and 2 bases, with 9 bases remaining between them. The CDR3 loop is CASSLEGVTYEQYF. CDR3 DNA sequence: TGTGCCAGCAGCTTGGAGGGAGTGACCTACGAGCAGTACTTC.

A single count supports this clone. The chain employs TRBV2 and TRBJ2-5; D is unclear. This CDR3 is built from 14 residues. Trimming left V 6 bases short and J 2 bases short, with 13 bases between. Germline lookup yields CDR1 SNHLY and CDR2 FYNNEI. The CDR3 sequence is CASRRVSVQETQYF. The CDR3 DNA reads TGTGCCAGCAGGCGAGTGAGCGTACAAGAGACCCAGTACTTC.

V usage is TRBV19 and J usage is TRBJ2-2, with a tentative D call TRBD1 (5 bases). The germline V and J ends were trimmed by 7 bases and 0 bases, with 9 bases remaining between them. Germline V gives CDR1 LNHDA, CDR2 SQIVND (reference sequence). The CDR3 sequence is 14 residues long. CDR3: CASMVGPNTGELFF. CDR3 DNA sequence: TGTGCCAGTATGGTGGGGCCGAACACCGGGGAGCTGTTTTTT.

V gene TRBV5-1 combines with J gene TRBJ2-3, with 7 nucleotides matching TRBD1. The CDR3 has 14 residues. Per the germline V gene, CDR1 is SGHRS and CDR2 is YFSETQ. The V segment lost 4 bases and the J segment 2 bases; nucleotides outside the gene matches: 4. The CDR3 region has the DNA TGCGCCAGCAGCCCCGGGACAGTCACAGATACGCAGTATTTT. It encodes CASSPGTVTDTQYF.